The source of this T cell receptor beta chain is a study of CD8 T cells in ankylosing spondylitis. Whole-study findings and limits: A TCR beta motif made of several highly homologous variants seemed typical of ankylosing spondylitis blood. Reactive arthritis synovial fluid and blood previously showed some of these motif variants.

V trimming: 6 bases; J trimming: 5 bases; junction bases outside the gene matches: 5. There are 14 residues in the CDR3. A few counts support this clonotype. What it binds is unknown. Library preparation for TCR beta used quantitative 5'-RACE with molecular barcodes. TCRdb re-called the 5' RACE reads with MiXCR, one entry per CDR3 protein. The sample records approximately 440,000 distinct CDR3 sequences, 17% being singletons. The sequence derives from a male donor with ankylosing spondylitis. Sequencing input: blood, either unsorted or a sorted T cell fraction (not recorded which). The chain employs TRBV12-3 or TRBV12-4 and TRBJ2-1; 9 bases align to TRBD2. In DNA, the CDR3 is TGTGCCAGCAGGAAAGCGGGGGGCCACAATGAGCAGTTCTTC. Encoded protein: CASRKAGGHNEQFF.